Shown below are 5 T cell receptor beta chains from a single sample sequenced in a study of blood T cell repertoires in COVID-19. Assay used: immunoSEQ multiplex PCR; TCRdb lists only in-frame clones, some missing. The repertoire consists of more than 200,000 clones, with 79% occurring once and the leading ten covering 4% to 4.5%. Source material: peripheral blood. These receptors were collected from a woman aged 35 to 49 with active or convalescent COVID-19.

The rearrangement joins TRBV28 to TRBJ2-2; D might be TRBD2 (5 bases). The V and J ends lost 2 bases and 8 bases respectively, with 12 bases between them. Looked up from germline, CDR1 is MDHEN and CDR2 is SYDVKM. CDR3 length equals 14 residues. The CDR3, as DNA: TGTGCCAGCAGTTTACTGAGGGCGCGAGGGGAGCTGTTTTTT. It is translated as CASSLLRARGELFF.

Notes on this clone: The sample has other DNA sequences that encode this CDR3 too. The rearrangement uses TRBV5-1 and TRBJ2-5; TRBD1 matches at 7 bases. The germline gives CDR1 SGHRS, CDR2 YFSETQ. V was clipped by 1 base and J by 3 bases; unmatched bases: 0. The CDR3 consists of 13 residues. Here the CDR3 DNA reads TGCGCCAGCAGCTTGACAGGGGAAGAGACCCAGTACTTC. Protein product: CASSLTGEETQYF. The full variable domain, its missing parts supplied by reference TRBV5-1 and TRBJ2-5, is KAGVTQTPRYLIKTRGQQVTLSCSPISGHRSVSWYQQTPGQGLQFLFEYFSETQRNKGNFPGRFSGRQFSNSRSEMNVSTLELGDSALYLCASSLTGEETQYFGPGTRLLVL.

The gene calls are TRBV10-3 and TRBJ2-7; 7 bases agree with TRBD1. CDR1 and CDR2 (germline): ENHRY, SYGVKD. With 6 bases clipped from V and 0 bases from J, the junction kept 5 bases outside the gene matches. The CDR3 runs to 14 residues. DNA for the CDR3: TGTGCCATCAGCGCCGGGGACAGCTCCTACGAGCAGTACGTC. Translated, it gives CAISAGDSSYEQYV.

The chain is built from TRBV7-9 and TRBJ1-2; D is unclear. The CDR3 is made up of 15 amino acids. With 7 bases removed from V and 1 base from J, the gap between germline ends came to 16 bases. Per the germline V gene, CDR1 is SEHNR and CDR2 is FQNEAQ (reference sequence). The CDR3 region is CASTKAPSFNYGYTF. Here the CDR3 DNA reads TGTGCCAGCACCAAGGCACCGTCCTTTAACTATGGCTACACCTTC.

The CDR3 sequence is CSVYSGTGDEKLFF. CDR3 coding DNA: TGCAGCGTCTACTCCGGGACAGGGGATGAAAAACTGTTTTTT. This chain links TRBV29-1 with TRBJ1-4; 10 bases agree with TRBD1. V was pared by 6 bases and J by 6 bases, with 7 bases of the junction left unmatched. The CDR3 contains 14 residues. The germline V gene encodes CDR1 SQVTM and CDR2 ANQGSEA.